The 31 T cell receptor beta chains in this list originate from one sample, sequenced in a study of blood T cells in healthy people across ages. Sample-barcoded 5' priming and a J-beta primer mix drove a second PCR of 7 to 11 cycles. TCRdb used MiXCR to reprocess the 5' RACE reads, holding one entry per CDR3 protein. Of 1.5 million to 2 million distinct CDR3 sequences listed, around 48% are singletons. The sequenced sample consisted of blood. Every receptor here comes from a middle-aged woman in good health.

This clonotype has just a few counts. The V and J genes are TRBV7-2 and TRBJ2-7; D is perhaps TRBD1 (6 bases). The CDR3 runs to 14 residues. Germline loops: CDR1 SGHTA, CDR2 FQGNSA. V lost 5 bases and J lost 2, with 13 bases in between. The CDR3 sequence: CASSPYRVTYEQYF. CDR3 DNA: TGTGCCAGCAGCCCCTACAGGGTAACCTACGAGCAGTACTTC.

This chain links TRBV20-1 with TRBJ2-7; D remains unclear. Trimming left V 5 bases short and J 7 bases short, with 30 bases between. The CDR3 sequence is 17 residues long. Germline assignment: CDR1 DFQATT and CDR2 SNEGSKA (reference sequence). CDR3: CSAVGRGVDHTYNEQYF. In DNA, the CDR3 is TGCAGTGCTGTGGGTCGTGGCGTGGATCACACCTACAATGAGCAGTACTTC.

This clonotype was seen more than once but under ten times. V gene TRBV7-2 combines with J gene TRBJ2-3, with D unresolved. The CDR3 length is 16 residues. Germline V lookup: CDR1 SGHTA, CDR2 FQGNSA. Trimming stripped 1 base from V and 2 bases from J, with 13 bases between. The CDR3 sequence: CASSLGGALDTDTQYF. The DNA for the CDR3 is TGTGCCAGCAGCTTAGGAGGAGCTCTAGACACAGATACGCAGTATTTT.

This chain connects TRBV5-1 to TRBJ2-7; a weak D match, TRBD1 (6 bases). The CDR3 loop spans 14 amino acids. The germline gives CDR1 SGHRS, CDR2 YFSETQ. V was shortened by 4 bases and J by 0 bases, with 11 bases between the two germline ends. The CDR3 here is CASSIGTPSYEQYF. CDR3 coding DNA: TGCGCCAGCAGCATCGGGACACCCTCCTACGAGCAGTACTTC.

This rearrangement joins TRBV13 to TRBJ2-3, with unresolved D. V was trimmed by 5 bases and J by 8 bases, leaving 14 bases between them. The length of the CDR3 is 13 residues. The V gene's germline CDR1 is PRHDT and CDR2 FYEKMQ (reference sequence). CDR3 in DNA: TGTGCCAGCAGCCGCGATACAAAGGGTACGCAGTATTTT. Translation: CASSRDTKGTQYF.

This sequence joins TRBV20-1 and TRBJ2-3; 11 nucleotides align to TRBD2. The CDR3 is 15 residues long. Unmatched junction bases numbered 8, after V lost 5 bases and J lost 4 bases. Germline loops: CDR1 DFQATT, CDR2 SNEGSKA (reference sequence). The CDR3 sequence: CSAGVAGGRADTQYF. CDR3 sequence (DNA): TGCAGTGCTGGAGTAGCGGGGGGGCGTGCAGATACGCAGTATTTT.

The CDR3 protein is CASSDGTGNNYGYTF. DNA for the CDR3: TGTGCCAGCAGCGACGGGACAGGGAATAACTATGGCTACACCTTC. The chain has TRBV6-2 or TRBV6-3 and TRBJ1-2; TRBD1 matches 9 bases. Germline assignment: CDR1 MNHEY and CDR2 SVGEGT. V lost 6 bases and J lost 1; bases outside the gene matches: 6. This CDR3 spans 15 amino acids.

The chain recombines TRBV29-1 with TRBJ1-5, with D perhaps TRBD1 (5 bases). The CDR3 loop spans 13 amino acids. CDR1 and CDR2 from the germline V gene are SQVTM and ANQGSEA. V lost 5 bases and J lost 6, with 14 bases in between. CDR3: CSVRPGFGQPQHF. In DNA form, the CDR3 reads TGCAGCGTTCGCCCAGGGTTCGGTCAGCCCCAGCATTTT.

This clonotype showed up just a few times. The CDR3 region is CASSTHKTTTLAKNIQYF. DNA of the CDR3: TGTGCCAGCAGCACCCACAAAACAACAACCCTAGCCAAAAACATTCAGTACTTC. This chain links TRBV7-9 with TRBJ2-4; D is uncertain. From germline, CDR1 is SEHNR and CDR2 FQNEAQ (reference sequence). V was clipped by 5 bases and J by 0 bases, with 20 bases between them. The CDR3 extends over 18 amino acids. The complete variable domain, with remaining parts taken from reference TRBV7-9 and TRBJ2-4, reads DTGVSQNPRHKITKRGQNVTFRCDPISEHNRLYWYRQTLGQGPEFLTYFQNEAQLEKSRLLSDRFSAERPKGSFSTLEIQRTEQGDSAMYLCASSTHKTTTLAKNIQYFGAGTRLSVL.

This clonotype was detected a few times. The chain uses TRBV7-2 and TRBJ2-7; 9 positions match TRBD1. This CDR3 is built from 15 residues. Trimming removed 6 bases from V and 2 bases from J; junction bases left unmatched: 8. Germline values: CDR1 SGHTA, CDR2 FQGNSA. In DNA, the CDR3 is TGTGCCAGCAGACCCGACAGGGGGTCTACCTACGAGCAGTACTTC. Protein: CASRPDRGSTYEQYF. Combining the CDR3 with reference TRBV7-2 and TRBJ2-7 gives the whole variable domain GAGVSQSPSNKVTEKGKDVELRCDPISGHTALYWYRQSLGQGLEFLIYFQGNSAPDKSGLPSDRFSAERTGGSVSTLTIQRTQQEDSAVYLCASRPDRGSTYEQYFGPGTRLTVT.

V is TRBV28 and J is TRBJ2-4; tentatively, D is TRBD2 (5 bases). Gene TRBJ2-5 matches the end of the DNA better, so the J call may be wrong. The germline V gene has CDR1 MDHEN and CDR2 SYDVKM. This CDR3 is built from 16 residues. Here the CDR3 DNA reads TGTGCCAGCAGTCCCCCCCCAGGCAGCGCGGGAGAGACCCAGTACTTC. Translating it yields CASSPPPGSAGETQYF.

This clonotype appeared once. This chain connects TRBV20-1 to TRBJ2-3; 10 nucleotides match TRBD2. V lost 3 bases, J lost 8 bases, and 5 bases stayed unmatched. From germline, CDR1 is DFQATT and CDR2 SNEGSKA (reference sequence). The CDR3 is made up of 13 amino acids. The CDR3 DNA reads as TGCAGTGCTAGGCCCGGGACTAGCGTTACGCAGTATTTT. Translation gives CSARPGTSVTQYF.

This clonotype was detected only a few times. The chain employs TRBV7-2 and TRBJ2-1, with D maybe TRBD2 (5 bases). Gene TRBJ2-7 matches the end of the DNA better, so the J call may be wrong. Per germline, CDR1 SGHTA and CDR2 FQGNSA. This CDR3 is 14 amino acids long. CDR3 sequence reads: CASSLAGLGSEQYF. CDR3 nucleotides: TGTGCCAGCAGCCTTGCGGGCCTTGGCAGCGAGCAGTACTTC.

This chain connects TRBV4-1 to TRBJ1-6; D call uncertain. The length of the CDR3 is 16 residues. Germline V gene lookup returns CDR1 MGHRA and CDR2 YSYEKL. Trimming left V 0 bases short and J 0 bases short, with 6 bases between. The CDR3 loop is CASSQELHSYNSPLHF. The CDR3 DNA reads as TGCGCCAGCAGCCAAGAACTGCACTCCTATAATTCACCCCTCCACTTT.

The count of this clonotype is one. The V and J genes are TRBV7-9 and TRBJ2-7, with unresolved D. The CDR3 consists of 16 residues. The V gene's germline CDR1 is SEHNR and CDR2 FQNEAQ (reference sequence). The V end was cut by 1 base, the J end by 7 bases, with 20 bases between. The CDR3 region has the DNA TGTGCCAGCAGCTTAGTCTCGTCCCGTCGGACGAGGGAGCAGTACTTC. Translation: CASSLVSSRRTREQYF.

The table lists this clonotype with a few counts. CDR3 coding DNA: TGTGCCAGCAGCTTGGTTCTTGATGGCTACACCTTC. This translates into CASSLVLDGYTF. This chain connects TRBV5-5 to TRBJ1-2; D is undetermined. The CDR3 loop spans 12 amino acids. Deletions cut 0 bases from V and 6 bases from J, with 6 bases between. Germline V gives CDR1 SGHKS, CDR2 YYEKEE (reference sequence).

The chain links TRBV27 to TRBJ1-2; 7 bases line up with TRBD1. The CDR3 contains 14 residues. Per the germline V gene, CDR1 is MNHEY and CDR2 is SMNVEV (reference sequence). With 8 bases clipped from V and 3 bases from J, the junction kept 9 bases outside the gene matches. DNA for the CDR3: TGTGCCAGCGCAAAATACGACAGGGACTATGGCTACACCTTC. This gives the protein CASAKYDRDYGYTF.

This clonotype has just a few counts. The J gene is TRBJ2-1, the V gene TRBV7-6, with 8 bases aligning to TRBD1. CDR3 length: 17 residues. CDR1 is SGHVS, CDR2 FNYEAQ, per germline. V lost 4 bases, J lost 4 bases, and 12 bases stayed unmatched. CDR3 in amino acids: CASSSRPQGDVYNEQFF. The CDR3 DNA sequence: TGTGCCAGCAGCTCAAGACCACAGGGGGACGTTTACAATGAGCAGTTCTTC.

The chain is built from TRBV7-8 and TRBJ2-3; maybe TRBD2 (7 bases). Per germline, CDR1 SGHVS and CDR2 FQNEAQ. There are 16 residues in the CDR3. V was clipped by 6 bases and J by 0 bases, with 16 bases between them. The CDR3 here is CASRRGRDFSTDTQYF. CDR3 DNA: TGTGCCAGCAGGCGGGGGCGGGATTTTAGCACAGATACGCAGTATTTT. Complete variable domain (other parts from reference TRBV7-8 and TRBJ2-3): GAGVSQSPRYKVAKRGQDVALRCDPISGHVSLFWYQQALGQGPEFLTYFQNEAQLDKSGLPSDRFFAERPEGSVSTLKIQRTQQEDSAVYLCASRRGRDFSTDTQYFGPGTRLTVL.

The sample holds one count of this clonotype. The genes are TRBV5-1 and TRBJ1-2; possible D gene TRBD1, 6 bases. Germline CDR1 is SGHRS and CDR2 is YFSETQ. V was pared by 4 bases and J by 2 bases, with 12 bases between. The CDR3 sequence is 14 residues long. CDR3 loop: CASSVWTANYGYTF. DNA of the CDR3: TGCGCCAGCAGCGTGTGGACAGCGAACTATGGCTACACCTTC.

The chain recombines TRBV15 with TRBJ2-5, with 8 bases that match TRBD1. With 5 bases clipped from V and 9 bases from J, the junction kept 8 bases outside the gene matches. Per the germline V gene, CDR1 is LNHNV and CDR2 is YYDKDF (reference sequence). The CDR3 length is 13 residues. The CDR3 spells CATSPDRAHAQYF. Here the CDR3 DNA reads TGTGCCACCAGCCCGGACAGGGCTCACGCCCAGTACTTC.

This clonotype was seen only a few times. It may be a read error: a sequence one base away is much more abundant. This chain uses TRBV6-6 with TRBJ2-7; D gene uncertain. Germline CDR1 reads MNHNY; CDR2 reads SVGAGI (reference sequence). The CDR3 consists of 14 residues. V lost 0 bases and J 1 base, leaving 7 bases between the germline ends. For the CDR3, the DNA is TGTGCCAGCAGTTACTCGAAAGGGTCCTACGAGCAGTACTTC. Translation gives CASSYSKGSYEQYF.

This CDR3 reads CASSPISGTGGRNQPQHF. For the CDR3, the DNA is TGTGCCAGCAGTCCGATATCGGGGACAGGGGGCCGCAATCAGCCCCAGCATTTT. This rearrangement joins TRBV12-3 or TRBV12-4 to TRBJ1-5; the match to TRBD1 covers 12 bases. Trimming at V came to 5 bases and at J to 2 bases, leaving 10 bases not matched to a gene. The CDR3 covers 18 residues.

The chain joins TRBV6-2 or TRBV6-3 to TRBJ2-5; 9 nucleotides agree with TRBD2. J lost 5 bases, V lost 5 bases, and 15 bases had no gene match. The germline V gene encodes CDR1 MNHEY and CDR2 SVGEGT. The length of the CDR3 is 17 residues. CDR3 residues: CASSTHQRGALRETQYF. CDR3 nucleotides: TGTGCCAGCAGTACCCACCAGCGGGGGGCCTTAAGGGAGACCCAGTACTTC.

A note on this clonotype: A junction end diverges from the germline sequence, so it may reflect a read error. V is TRBV5-1 and J is TRBJ1-1, with TRBD1 identical over 10 bases. This CDR3 comprises 14 residues. CDR1 is SGHRS, CDR2 YFSETQ, per germline. The CDR3 nucleotides read TGTGCCAGCAGCCGGACAGGGGGGGACACTGAAGCTTTCTTT. Translation: CASSRTGGDTEAFF.

The chain has TRBV4-2 and TRBJ2-1, with D perhaps TRBD2 (7 bases). Trimming stripped 4 bases from V and 5 bases from J, with 27 bases between. There are 19 residues in the CDR3. The germline V gene encodes CDR1 LGHNA and CDR2 YNFKEQ. The CDR3 DNA reads as TGTGCCAGCAGCCGAGAAGTGGATGATTTCGGGGGGCCCCACAATGAGCAGTTCTTC. Translating gives CASSREVDDFGGPHNEQFF.

The chain uses TRBV14 and TRBJ2-1; TRBD2 agrees at 14 bases. This CDR3 is 19 amino acids long. Germline assignment: CDR1 SGHDN and CDR2 FVKESK. V gave up 4 bases and J gave up 2 bases; unmatched junction bases: 10. The CDR3 nucleotides are TGTGCCAGCAGCCTTTTTGGACTAGCGGGGGGTCCCCCCTACAATGAGCAGTTCTTC. It yields the protein CASSLFGLAGGPPYNEQFF.

This clonotype was seen ten or more times. CDR3 amino acids: CASRTGGANYGYTF. Here the CDR3 DNA reads TGTGCCAGCAGGACAGGGGGCGCGAACTATGGCTACACCTTC. The V gene is TRBV28, the J gene TRBJ1-2; TRBD1 aligns across 10 bases. There are 14 residues in the CDR3. Germline V gene data show CDR1 as MDHEN and CDR2 as SYDVKM. Trimming cost V 6 bases and J 2 bases; bases outside gene matches: 3.

The V gene is TRBV10-2, the J gene TRBJ2-4, with D perhaps being TRBD1 or TRBD2 (6 bases each). TRBJ2-7 matches the DNA end more closely, so the J call is doubtful. CDR3 length: 19 residues. In germline, CDR1 is WSHSY, CDR2 SAAADI. CDR3 in amino acids: CASSEMGGGGNFVGGEQYF. CDR3 nucleotides: TGCGCCAGCAGTGAGATGGGGGGCGGCGGGAATTTCGTTGGAGGCGAGCAGTACTTC.

This clonotype was detected only a few times. The genes are TRBV5-1 and TRBJ2-5; 9 bases map to TRBD1. Germline loops: CDR1 SGHRS, CDR2 YFSETQ. V gave up 4 bases and J gave up 4 bases; unmatched junction bases: 8. This CDR3 has 15 residues. As DNA, the CDR3 is TGCGCCAGCAGCCCGGACAGGGGCGTACCAGAGACCCAGTACTTC. This gives the protein CASSPDRGVPETQYF.

The chain employs TRBV6-5 and TRBJ2-1, with 8 bases matching TRBD1. CDR3 length: 14 residues. V gave up 6 bases and J gave up 7 bases; unmatched junction bases: 8. Germline CDR1 is MNHEY and CDR2 is SVGAGI. CDR3: CASRRDRTQNEQFF. The CDR3 DNA reads TGTGCCAGCAGACGGGACAGGACCCAGAATGAGCAGTTCTTC.